The clone carrying this TCR beta chain was detected only a few times. Its antigen is undetermined. A junction boundary mismatches the germline segment, possibly from a read error. This sample was included in a study of tumor-infiltrating lymphocytes in primary liver carcinoma. Looking at the study overall: Those enrolled were patients of both sexes, who were aged 30 to 69 years.

Unsorted bulk tissue of roughly 19-30 mg yielded co-extracted RNA and DNA. Five separate regions per tumor were sampled. CDR1 and CDR2 from the germline V gene are SGHAT and FQNNGV. The CDR3 loop spans 14 amino acids. Study-level findings and limits: Pairs of tumor regions overlapped more than tumor-adjacent and tumor-blood pairs did. Merely some 8-24% of top clones spanned all five tumor regions.

Reverse transcription of 500 to 650 ng total RNA with a constant-region primer produced TCR beta cDNA. Libraries covering TCR beta were generated through three nested multiplex PCR rounds (using a slightly modified ARM-PCR). With TRBV1-TRBV30 forward primers and a C-beta reverse primer, the first two PCR rounds were run for nine to eleven cycles each. TCRdb passed the multiplex PCR reads through MiXCR, listing each CDR3 protein once. The sample includes about 100,000 distinct CDR3 sequences, around three quarters of them seen just once. Sequencing was performed on liver tumor tissue from sampling region 5. Subset specified: tumor region T5, tumor centre. The receptor comes from a woman in her fifties or sixties with primary liver carcinoma and hepatitis B virus infection. The gene calls are TRBV11-2 and TRBJ2-5; possibly TRBD2 for D (6 bases). The CDR3 is CPSSSTGGIETQYF. The CDR3 bases are TGTCCCAGCAGTTCCACCGGCGGGATAGAGACCCAGTACTTC.